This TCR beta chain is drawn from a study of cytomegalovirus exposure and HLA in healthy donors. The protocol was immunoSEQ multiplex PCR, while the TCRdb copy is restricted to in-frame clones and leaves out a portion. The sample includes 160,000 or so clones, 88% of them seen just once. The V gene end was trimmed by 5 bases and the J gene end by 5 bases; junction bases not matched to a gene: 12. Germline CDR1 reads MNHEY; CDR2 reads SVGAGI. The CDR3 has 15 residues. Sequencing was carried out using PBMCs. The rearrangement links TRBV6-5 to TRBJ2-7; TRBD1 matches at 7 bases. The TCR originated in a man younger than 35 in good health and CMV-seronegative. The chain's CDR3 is CASSHRRTGPNEQYF. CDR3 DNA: TGTGCCAGCAGTCACCGACGGACAGGTCCCAACGAGCAGTACTTC.